Listed here are 18 T cell receptor beta chains from one sample, sequenced in a study of T-cell reconstitution after alpha-beta-depleted transplantation in children. Unique molecular identifiers were incorporated when the TCRbeta library was constructed. Via MiXCR, TCRdb re-called the PCR reads, giving one row per CDR3 protein. Counted here are under 350,000 distinct CDR3 sequences, around 9.6% occurring once; the ten biggest clones make up around a tenth. This specimen was PBMCs from the stem cell graft donor, taken from the stem cell graft. All receptors come from a human donor who donated a stem cell graft to a child with SCID.

The chain couples TRBV12-3 or TRBV12-4 to TRBJ2-5; TRBD1 might be the D (5 bases). Between the trimmed V and J ends, which lost 6 bases and 4 bases, there was a span of 6 bases. The CDR3 covers 11 residues. CDR3 nucleotides: TGTGCCAGCAGGCAGGGAGAGACCCAGTACTTC. Protein sequence: CASRQGETQYF.

This clonotype was counted a few times. The genes are TRBV29-1 and TRBJ2-5; tentatively, D is TRBD2 (6 bases). Germline-derived CDR1 and CDR2 are SQVTM and ANQGSEA. The CDR3 is 13 amino acids. Trimming cost V 4 bases and J 4 bases, with 13 bases left between them. CDR3: CSVGRGSGETQYF. The CDR3 DNA reads TGCAGCGTTGGGCGGGGCTCCGGAGAGACCCAGTACTTC.

A few counts support this clonotype. The V call is TRBV15, the J call TRBJ1-6, with 8 bases aligning to TRBD1. Per germline, CDR1 LNHNV and CDR2 YYDKDF (reference sequence). There are 18 residues in the CDR3. After removal of 1 base from V and 6 bases from J, the junction contained 11 bases not matched to a gene. In DNA, the CDR3 is TGTGCCACCAGCAGAGTCCGGGACAGGCGCTTATCTAATTCACCCCTCCACTTT. This translates into CATSRVRDRRLSNSPLHF.

This clonotype was counted a few times. V usage is TRBV11-3 and J usage is TRBJ1-4, with 8 bases that match TRBD1. J lost 7 bases, V lost 6 bases, and 7 bases had no gene match. In germline, CDR1 is SGHNT, CDR2 YENEEA. The CDR3 totals 14 residues. The CDR3: CASSFRTGSEKLFF. The CDR3 region has the DNA TGTGCCAGCAGTTTCCGGACAGGGAGTGAAAAACTGTTTTTT. Complete variable domain (other parts from reference TRBV11-3 and TRBJ1-4): EAGVVQSPRYKIIEKKQPVAFWCNPISGHNTLYWYLQNLGQGPELLIRYENEEAVDDSQLPKDRFSAERLKGVDSTLKIQPAELGDSAVYLCASSFRTGSEKLFFGSGTQLSVL.

This clonotype was picked up a small number of times. Here the CDR3 reads CASATSLAPTGELFF. Written as DNA, the CDR3 is TGTGCCAGCGCGACTTCCCTAGCCCCCACCGGGGAGCTGTTTTTT. The rearrangement uses TRBV5-6 and TRBJ2-2, with D tentatively TRBD2 (5 bases). Germline V gene sequence: CDR1 SGHDT, CDR2 YYEEEE. Trimming left V 7 bases short and J 4 bases short, with 17 bases between. The CDR3 length is 15 residues.

This clonotype was counted between two and nine times. This chain connects TRBV7-2 to TRBJ1-1; D ambiguous. The CDR3 extends over 14 amino acids. Trimming shortened V by 4 bases and J by 5 bases, and 14 bases separated the two germline ends. CDR1 and CDR2 from the germline V gene are SGHTA and FQGNSA. DNA of the CDR3: TGTGCCAGCAGCTCAGACGGGATTAGGACTGAAGCTTTCTTT. Translation gives CASSSDGIRTEAFF.

The chain has TRBV5-1 and TRBJ1-4; 9 bases are a match to TRBD1. Germline CDR1 is SGHRS and CDR2 is YFSETQ. This CDR3 region has 16 residues. Germline trimming cut 7 bases from V and 5 bases from J; bases unmatched to any gene: 12. The CDR3: CASGLQGATINEKLFF. The CDR3 bases are TGCGCCAGCGGATTACAGGGGGCTACCATAAATGAAAAACTGTTTTTT.

This clonotype was counted between two and nine times. The CDR3 nucleotides read TGTGCCAGCAGCTTAGTCGTCAGTGGAAACGAGCAGTACTTC. Encoded protein: CASSLVVSGNEQYF. The chain recombines TRBV11-1 with TRBJ2-7; D is undetermined. From germline, CDR1 is SGHAT and CDR2 FQDESV (reference sequence). The CDR3 spans 14 residues. Trimming cost V 1 base and J 5 bases, with 12 bases left between them.

This clonotype was counted a few times. The chain combines TRBV15 with TRBJ1-4; TRBD1 matches 8 bases. Germline V gives CDR1 LNHNV, CDR2 YYDKDF (reference sequence). Trimming took 7 bases from V and 5 from J; bases not matched to a gene: 6. This CDR3 comprises 14 residues. The chain's CDR3 is CATITGGRNEKLFF. DNA for the CDR3: TGTGCCACCATTACAGGGGGGAGAAATGAAAAACTGTTTTTT.

As for this clonotype: Mismatch with germline at one junction end may stem from a read error. The chain couples TRBV20-1 to TRBJ2-7; 7 nucleotides align to TRBD1. The CDR3 is 13 amino acids. The germline gives CDR1 DFQATT, CDR2 SNEGSKA (reference sequence). DNA for the CDR3: TGCAGTGCTGGAGACAGGGATCCCTACGAGCAGTACTTC. Amino acid sequence: CSAGDRDPYEQYF.

V usage is TRBV12-3 or TRBV12-4 and J usage is TRBJ1-5; TRBD1 matches at 8 bases. The CDR3 runs to 15 residues. Germline trimming cut 7 bases from V and 4 bases from J; bases unmatched to any gene: 9. The CDR3 bases are TGTGCCAGCACCACAGGGGGGGGTTGGAATCAGCCCCAGCATTTT. It is translated as CASTTGGGWNQPQHF.

The chain has TRBV12-3 or TRBV12-4 and TRBJ2-7; the D gene is possibly TRBD2 (5 bases). V shed 3 bases and J shed 3 bases, with 15 bases lying between them. CDR3 length equals 15 residues. The CDR3 DNA reads as TGTGCCAGCAGTTTTAACCCCGGAAGCGGCTACGAGCAGTACTTC. Encoded protein: CASSFNPGSGYEQYF.

The chain carries TRBV6-1 and TRBJ1-2; weak D call: TRBD1 (5 bases). V dropped 5 bases and J dropped 3 bases, with 16 bases sitting between them. The CDR3 consists of 15 residues. The germline V gene has CDR1 MNHNS and CDR2 SASEGT. The CDR3 loop is CASSPRQRGDYGYTF. CDR3 DNA sequence: TGTGCCAGCAGTCCCCGACAGCGGGGAGACTATGGCTACACCTTC.

The V gene is TRBV20-1, the J gene TRBJ2-1; 7 nucleotides line up with TRBD1. The CDR3 is 16 residues long. V lost 3 bases, J lost 3 bases, and 11 bases stayed unmatched. Germline V gives CDR1 DFQATT, CDR2 SNEGSKA (reference sequence). The DNA of the CDR3 is TGCAGTGCTAGGAGGCCCGGACAGGACTTCTACAATGAGCAGTTCTTC. The encoded protein is CSARRPGQDFYNEQFF.

The J gene is TRBJ2-7, the V gene TRBV20-1; D is perhaps TRBD1 (6 bases). V was cut by 0 bases and J by 1 base, with 13 bases left in between. The CDR3 loop spans 15 amino acids. CDR1 is DFQATT and CDR2 is SNEGSKA in the germline V gene (reference sequence). In nucleotides, the CDR3 is TGCAGTGCTAGAGAGATGGCGCAGGGGTCCTACGAGCAGTACTTC. As protein: CSAREMAQGSYEQYF.

This clonotype has only a few counts. The CDR3 sequence is CASSQDPGGVGNEQFF. Here the CDR3 DNA reads TGTGCCAGCAGCCAAGATCCGGGCGGGGTGGGCAATGAGCAGTTCTTC. The chain combines TRBV4-2 with TRBJ2-1; tentatively, D is TRBD2 (6 bases). The CDR3 length is 16 residues. Germline CDR1 and CDR2: LGHNA and YNFKEQ. V lost 0 bases and J lost 6, with 15 bases in between.

The chain uses TRBV7-3 and TRBJ2-1; D is possibly TRBD1 (6 bases). Trimming took 5 bases from V and 7 from J, leaving 15 bases between them. This CDR3 has 14 amino acids. Germline V gene data show CDR1 as SGHTA and CDR2 as FQGTGA. The CDR3 coding sequence is TGTGCCAGCAGCCCCACAGGGCTGTGGAATGAGCAGTTCTTC. Protein product: CASSPTGLWNEQFF.

In this sample, this clonotype turned up many times. The J gene is TRBJ2-7, the V gene TRBV10-3; maybe TRBD1 (6 bases). There are 14 residues in the CDR3. Between the trimmed V and J ends, which lost 1 base and 3 bases, there was a span of 10 bases. Germline loops: CDR1 ENHRY, CDR2 SYGVKD. CDR3 nucleotide sequence: TGTGCCATCAGTGAGTACACAGGGTTCTACGAGCAGTACTTC. Its translation: CAISEYTGFYEQYF.